The entry below gives a single T cell receptor (beta chain) sequence along with its context. Its antigen is not yet known. Base qualities were left out, and no much larger clone turns up one base away. The sample's time point label, decoded: baseline before oral tofacitinib. Lesional scalp punch biopsies and peripheral blood were collected from alopecia areata patients. PBMCs were separated by density centrifugation and stained for CD3, CD4 and CD8, after which CD4+ and CD8+ T cells were sorted on a FACSAria. The germline ends are 10 bases apart after V is trimmed by 1 base and J by 4 bases. The CDR3 measures 14 amino acids from cysteine to phenylalanine. Only the CDR3 region is kept as DNA, spanning 42 bases read in frame from base 1. CDR1 and CDR2 are drawn from the germline V gene (reference sequence): SEHNR, FQNEAQ. This record belongs to a study of CD8+ T cells in alopecia areata (dated by TCRdb to 2017 to 2018). As for the study more broadly: Treated patients were enrolled in an open-label pilot trial of oral tofacitinib, 5 to 10 mg twice daily, for moderate-to-severe alopecia areata. Tofacitinib was given for 6 to 18 months, followed by 6 months of follow-up off drug to assess delayed response and recurrence. High-throughput TCRbeta sequencing was used to examine T cell clonal expansion in alopecia areata in both the C3H/HeJ mouse model and human patients. Scalp tissue and sorted CD4+ and CD8+ peripheral blood T cells from patchy and totalis/universalis alopecia areata patients and from healthy controls were covered by human TCRbeta sequencing. Patients on tofacitinib were biopsied at baseline and after 4 and 24 weeks of treatment, and several of the patients also had a later scalp biopsy. Scalp clonality was compared among normal scalp (n=4), patchy alopecia areata scalp (n=8), and alopecia totalis/universalis scalp (n=8). RNA came from the PAXgene miRNA kit for fixed scalp, the miRNeasy kit for PBMCs, and the RNeasy kit for mouse skin. immunoSEQ multiplex PCR using 35 Vbeta forward primers and 13 Jbeta reverse primers was used to amplify TCRbeta CDR3 regions. What the authors observed across the whole study: Unlike mouse skin, where gammadelta T cells dominate, normal human skin contains resident alphabeta T cells that get sequenced too, which complicates analysis of the scalp TCR repertoire. Compared with normal scalp, lesional scalp had higher clonality and more expanded CD8+ clones, particularly in alopecia totalis/universalis, a pattern that suggests antigenic drive. Shared TCR sequences between patients were less evident than in mice, which may be partly attributable to HLA diversity in the patient population.

The library was produced with the immunoSEQ multiplex PCR assay. For TCR sequencing, RNA was extracted from every sample and reverse transcribed into cDNA to serve as template. First-strand cDNA was synthesized using SuperScript III with a 2:1 mix of oligo-dT and random hexamers. A synthetic immune receptor repertoire was used to assess amplification bias, and residual bias was removed computationally. The paper's processing steps were these. Raw reads were preprocessed for error removal, and CDR3 was defined according to IMGT conventions as running from the conserved cysteine to phenylalanine. Clonality was calculated as 1 minus Shannon entropy normalized by log2 of the number of productive unique TCRs. Whether each scalp clone was CD4 or CD8 was inferred by checking scalp TCRbeta sequences against the CD4 and CD8 repertoires from sorted blood. In TCRdb, the immuneACCESS table is reduced to in-frame sequences with V and J assigned. These tables do not hold every clone; where another copy was compared, an unresolved V gene accounts for under half, and the others remain unexplained. Clone size and the V and J calls come from that table; the DNA yielded D and trimming. The sample has some 130,000 clones on record, approximately 48% of them singletons. Of the sample, roughly a sixth is held by the ten largest clones.

Recombination connected TRBV7-9 to TRBJ1-2; the D gene identity is not certain. The receptor was derived from a human donor with alopecia areata. The source was CD8+ T cells sorted from blood, collected at week 0. The CDR3 loop reads CASSLGLDVYGYTF. Read as DNA, the sequence is TGTGCCAGCAGCTTAGGCCTTGATGTCTATGGCTACACCTTC.